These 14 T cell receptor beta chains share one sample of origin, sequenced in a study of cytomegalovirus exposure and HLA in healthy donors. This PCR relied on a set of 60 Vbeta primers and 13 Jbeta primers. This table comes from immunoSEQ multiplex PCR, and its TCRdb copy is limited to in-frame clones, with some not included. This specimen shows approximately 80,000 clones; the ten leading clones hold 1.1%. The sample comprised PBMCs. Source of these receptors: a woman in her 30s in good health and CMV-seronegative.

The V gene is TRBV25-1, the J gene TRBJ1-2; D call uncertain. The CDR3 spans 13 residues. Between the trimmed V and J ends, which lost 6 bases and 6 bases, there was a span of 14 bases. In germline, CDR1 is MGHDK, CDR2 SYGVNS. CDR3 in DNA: TGTGCCAGCAGGGATCCGGGGAAGGATGGCTACACCTTC. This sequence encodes CASRDPGKDGYTF.

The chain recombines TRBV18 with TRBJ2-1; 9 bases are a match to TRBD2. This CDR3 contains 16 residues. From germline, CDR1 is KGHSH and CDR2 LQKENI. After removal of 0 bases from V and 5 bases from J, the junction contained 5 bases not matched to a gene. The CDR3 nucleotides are TGTGCCAGCTCACCACCTGCGGGAGGGGTTGACAATGAGCAGTTCTTC. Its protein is CASSPPAGGVDNEQFF. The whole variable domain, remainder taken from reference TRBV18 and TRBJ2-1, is NAGVMQNPRHLVRRRGQEARLRCSPMKGHSHVYWYRQLPEEGLKFMVYLQKENIIDESGMPKERFSAEFPKEGPSILRIQQVVRGDSAAYFCASSPPAGGVDNEQFFGPGTRLTVL.

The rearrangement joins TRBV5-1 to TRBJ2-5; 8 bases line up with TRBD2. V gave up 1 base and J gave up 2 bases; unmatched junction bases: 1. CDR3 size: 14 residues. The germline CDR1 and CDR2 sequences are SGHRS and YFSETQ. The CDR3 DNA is TGCGCCAGCAGCTTGACTAGCGGTCAAGAGACCCAGTACTTC. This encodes CASSLTSGQETQYF. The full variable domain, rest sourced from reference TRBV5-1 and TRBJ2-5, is KAGVTQTPRYLIKTRGQQVTLSCSPISGHRSVSWYQQTPGQGLQFLFEYFSETQRNKGNFPGRFSGRQFSNSRSEMNVSTLELGDSALYLCASSLTSGQETQYFGPGTRLLVL.

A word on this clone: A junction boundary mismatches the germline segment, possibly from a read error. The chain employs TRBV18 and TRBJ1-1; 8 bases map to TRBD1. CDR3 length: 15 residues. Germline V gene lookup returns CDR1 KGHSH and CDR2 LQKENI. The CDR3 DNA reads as TGTGCCAGCTCACACACAGGGGGTCGGGACACTGAAGATTTCTTT. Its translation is CASSHTGGRDTEDFF.

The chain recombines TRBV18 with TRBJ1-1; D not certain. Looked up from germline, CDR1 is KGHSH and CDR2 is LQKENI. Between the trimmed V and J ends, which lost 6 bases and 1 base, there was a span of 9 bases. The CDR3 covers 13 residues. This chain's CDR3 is CASSAGTNTEAFF. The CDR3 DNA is TGTGCCAGCTCGGCAGGTACGAACACTGAAGCTTTCTTT.

CDR3 amino acids: CAWSGAGTGELFF. CDR3 bases: TGTGCCTGGAGTGGAGCGGGAACCGGGGAGCTGTTTTTT. This rearrangement joins TRBV30 to TRBJ2-2; TRBD2 aligns across 7 bases. The ends lost 1 base at V and 5 bases at J; junction bases unmatched: 1. Germline assignment: CDR1 GTSNPN and CDR2 SVGIG (reference sequence). The CDR3 covers 13 residues.

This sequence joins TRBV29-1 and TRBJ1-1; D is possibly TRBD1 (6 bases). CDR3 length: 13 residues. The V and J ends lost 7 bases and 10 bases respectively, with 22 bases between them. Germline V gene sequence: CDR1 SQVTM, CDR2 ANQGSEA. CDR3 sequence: CSAEPGAQMGAFF. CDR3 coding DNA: TGCAGCGCCGAACCAGGGGCGCAGATGGGAGCTTTCTTT.

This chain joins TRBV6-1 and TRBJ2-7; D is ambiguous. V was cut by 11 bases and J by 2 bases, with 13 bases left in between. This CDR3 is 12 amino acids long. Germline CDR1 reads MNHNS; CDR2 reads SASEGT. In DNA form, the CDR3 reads TGTGCCCTCGGGTCCTTCGCCTACGAGCAGTACTTC. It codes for CALGSFAYEQYF.

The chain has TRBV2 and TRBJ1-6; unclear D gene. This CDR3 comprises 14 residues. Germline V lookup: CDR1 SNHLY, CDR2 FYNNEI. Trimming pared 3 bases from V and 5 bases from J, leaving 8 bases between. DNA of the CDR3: TGTGCCAGCAGTGATTCCGGGGATAATTCACCCCTCCACTTT. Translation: CASSDSGDNSPLHF.

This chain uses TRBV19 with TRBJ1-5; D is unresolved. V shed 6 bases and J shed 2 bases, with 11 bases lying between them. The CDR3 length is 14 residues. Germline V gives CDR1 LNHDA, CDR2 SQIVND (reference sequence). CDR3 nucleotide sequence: TGTGCCAGTAGCGCGGCGCAGCGCAATCAGCCCCAGCATTTT. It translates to CASSAAQRNQPQHF.

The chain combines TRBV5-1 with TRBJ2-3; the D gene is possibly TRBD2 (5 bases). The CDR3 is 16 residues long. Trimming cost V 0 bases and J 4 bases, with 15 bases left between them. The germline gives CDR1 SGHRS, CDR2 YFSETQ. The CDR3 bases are TGCGCCAGCAGCTTGGGATATACTACTAGGGCAGATACGCAGTATTTT. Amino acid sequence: CASSLGYTTRADTQYF. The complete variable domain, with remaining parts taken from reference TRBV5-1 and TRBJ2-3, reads KAGVTQTPRYLIKTRGQQVTLSCSPISGHRSVSWYQQTPGQGLQFLFEYFSETQRNKGNFPGRFSGRQFSNSRSEMNVSTLELGDSALYLCASSLGYTTRADTQYFGPGTRLTVL.

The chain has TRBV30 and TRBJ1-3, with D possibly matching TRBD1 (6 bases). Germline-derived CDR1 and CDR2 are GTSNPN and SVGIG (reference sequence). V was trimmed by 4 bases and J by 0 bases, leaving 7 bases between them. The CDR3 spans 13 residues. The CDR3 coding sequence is TGTGCCTGGACACAGGGCTCTGGAAACACCATATATTTT. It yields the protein CAWTQGSGNTIYF.

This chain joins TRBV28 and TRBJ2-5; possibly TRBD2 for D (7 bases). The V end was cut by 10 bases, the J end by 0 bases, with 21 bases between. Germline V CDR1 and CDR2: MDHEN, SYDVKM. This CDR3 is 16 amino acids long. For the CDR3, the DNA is TGTGCCACCTTCATCGGGGGGCGGGGCCACCAAGAGACCCAGTACTTC. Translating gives CATFIGGRGHQETQYF.

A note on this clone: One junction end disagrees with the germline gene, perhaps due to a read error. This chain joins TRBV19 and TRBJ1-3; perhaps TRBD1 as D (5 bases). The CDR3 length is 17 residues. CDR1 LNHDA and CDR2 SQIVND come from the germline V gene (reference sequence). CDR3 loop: CASSPTPAGSSGNNIYF. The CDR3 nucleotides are TGTGCCAGTAGTCCGACACCAGCAGGGTCCTCTGGAAACAACATATATTTT.